A selection of T cell receptor beta chains follows, all from one sample in a study of blood T cell repertoires in COVID-19. This table comes from immunoSEQ multiplex PCR, and its TCRdb copy is limited to in-frame clones, with some not included. The profile covers about 270,000 clones, with roughly 80% appearing a single time and more than 1.2% taken by the ten largest. The sample taken for sequencing was peripheral blood. These receptors came from a human donor with COVID-19, enrolled during active disease. The donor label of this sample is uncertain. Each CDR3 is given with its conserved first and last residue. Each record gives: D gene, clone size, J gene, V gene, CDR3 DNA, CDR3 protein. D genes are given only for firm matches. Some rows have no size entry. The others give once, few or many, or a class for an expanded clone.

D: .; size: .; J: TRBJ1-4; V: TRBV5-1; DNA: TGCGCCAGCAACACAGGGAGAAATGAAAAACTGTTTTTT; CDR3: CASNTGRNEKLFF
D: .; size: .; J: TRBJ2-3; V: TRBV7-7; DNA: TGTGCTAGCAGCTTAGATGCGCGGGCCAGAATAGATACGCAGTATTTT; CDR3: CASSLDARARIDTQYF
D: TRBD1; size: .; J: TRBJ2-2; V: TRBV18; DNA: TGTGCCAGCTCACGGGGGACAGTGAACACCGGGGAGCTGTTTTTT; CDR3: CASSRGTVNTGELFF
D: TRBD1; size: .; J: TRBJ1-5; V: TRBV7-9; DNA: TGTGCCAGCAGCCCGACAGGGCCTCTCGGATTATATAGCAATCAGCCCCAGCATTTT; CDR3: CASSPTGPLGLYSNQPQHF
D: .; size: .; J: TRBJ1-1; V: TRBV18; DNA: TGTGCCAGCTCACCGATGCAGGAACTTTCTGAAGCTTTCTTT; CDR3: CASSPMQELSEAFF
D: .; size: .; J: TRBJ2-7; V: TRBV28; DNA: TGTGCCAGCAGCTCCAGGAGGAAGGAGCAGTACTTC; CDR3: CASSSRRKEQYF
D: .; size: .; J: TRBJ2-1; V: TRBV19; DNA: TGTGCCAGTTGTACCCCGAGTCGAAACAATGAGCAGTTCTTC; CDR3: CASCTPSRNNEQFF
D: TRBD2; size: .; J: TRBJ2-3; V: TRBV5-1; DNA: TGCGCCAGCAGCTTGGAGGCTAGCGGGAGCCCAGATACGCAGTATTTT; CDR3: CASSLEASGSPDTQYF
D: .; size: once; J: TRBJ2-1; V: TRBV19; DNA: TGTGCCAGTAGTATAGATAGAAGGTCAGGAGAGCAGTTCTTC; CDR3: CASSIDRRSGEQFF
D: .; size: .; J: TRBJ2-7; V: TRBV20-1; DNA: TGCAGTGCTAGGCAGGGCTACGAGCAGTACTTC; CDR3: CSARQGYEQYF
D: .; size: .; J: TRBJ1-5; V: TRBV2; DNA: TGTGCCAGCGGGGGCCAGGAAAATCAGCCCCAGCATTTT; CDR3: CASGGQENQPQHF
D: .; size: .; J: TRBJ2-7; V: TRBV9; DNA: TGTGCCAGCAGCGTAGGAATAGAGGACTACGAGCAGTACTTC; CDR3: CASSVGIEDYEQYF
D: .; size: .; J: TRBJ2-1; V: TRBV3-1/TRBV3-2; DNA: TGTGCCAGCAGCCGCCGGAGGGAGTCGTCCAATGAGCAGTTCTTC; CDR3: CASSRRRESSNEQFF
D: .; size: .; J: TRBJ1-1; V: TRBV9; DNA: TGTGCCAGCAGCGTAACCCCAACTCGCCTGAACACTGAAGCTTTCTTT; CDR3: CASSVTPTRLNTEAFF
D: TRBD1; size: .; J: TRBJ1-1; V: TRBV7-2; DNA: TGTGCCAGCACCCGGGAGGGACAGGGCACTGAAGCTTTCTTT; CDR3: CASTREGQGTEAFF
D: TRBD2; size: .; J: TRBJ2-3; V: TRBV7-2; DNA: TGTGCCAGCAGCTTAGCGTCTAGCGGGAGTGTCACAGATACGCAGTATTTT; CDR3: CASSLASSGSVTDTQYF
D: .; size: .; J: TRBJ1-5; V: TRBV25-1; DNA: TGTGCCAGCAGTGAATGGGGGGGGACGGGCAATCAGCCCCAGCATTTT; CDR3: CASSEWGGTGNQPQHF
D: TRBD2; size: .; J: TRBJ2-1; V: TRBV6-5; DNA: TGTGCCAGCAGTTCCCCGGGACTAGCGGGAGGTGGTGAGCAGTTCTTC; CDR3: CASSSPGLAGGGEQFF
D: .; size: .; J: TRBJ2-7; V: TRBV3-1/TRBV3-2; DNA: TGTGCCAGCAGCTACCGGGACACTTTCTTC; CDR3: CASSYRDTFF
D: TRBD1; size: .; J: TRBJ1-1; V: TRBV2; DNA: TGTGCCAGCAGTGGACAGGGGGTAACTGAAGCTTTCTTT; CDR3: CASSGQGVTEAFF
D: .; size: .; J: TRBJ2-7; V: TRBV7-2; DNA: TGTGCCAGCAGCTTAGCGGGTTTGCGGATCTCCTACGAGCAGTACTTC; CDR3: CASSLAGLRISYEQYF
D: TRBD1; size: .; J: TRBJ2-7; V: TRBV7-3; DNA: TGTGCCAGCAGCTTTTCCGGGACAGGAGCGGCCTACGAGCAGTACTTC; CDR3: CASSFSGTGAAYEQYF
D: .; size: .; J: TRBJ2-1; V: TRBV28; DNA: TGTGCCAGCAGTTTAGGATGGACAGGGGGCCGGTCTAGCGGGAGGAATGAGCAGTTCTTC; CDR3: CASSLGWTGGRSSGRNEQFF
D: .; size: .; J: TRBJ2-3; V: TRBV2; DNA: TGTGCCAGCAGTGAGGGGCCCGTAGTGGATACGCAGTATTTT; CDR3: CASSEGPVVDTQYF
D: TRBD2; size: few; J: TRBJ2-2; V: TRBV11-3; DNA: TGTGCCAGCAGCGTGGATAGCGGGACGAACACCGGGGAGCTGTTTTTT; CDR3: CASSVDSGTNTGELFF
D: TRBD1; size: .; J: TRBJ2-1; V: TRBV6-4; DNA: TGTGCCAGCAGTGACAGTTGGACAGGGATCTACAATGAGCAGTTCTTC; CDR3: CASSDSWTGIYNEQFF
D: .; size: .; J: TRBJ1-1; V: TRBV7-2; DNA: TGTGCCAGCAGCTTGTCCTTGAACACTGAAGCTTTCTTT; CDR3: CASSLSLNTEAFF
D: TRBD1; size: .; J: TRBJ2-7; V: TRBV14; DNA: TGTGCCAGCAGCCAATCCGGGACAGGCGTTTACGAGCAGTACTTC; CDR3: CASSQSGTGVYEQYF
D: TRBD1; size: .; J: TRBJ1-1; V: TRBV5-1; DNA: TGCGCCAGCAGCTTGGGACAGGGCAGCGAAGCTTTCTTT; CDR3: CASSLGQGSEAFF
D: .; size: .; J: TRBJ2-1; V: TRBV6-8; DNA: TGTGCCAGCAGGTCGGAGGGGCAATTCTACAATGAGCAGTTCTTC; CDR3: CASRSEGQFYNEQFF
D: .; size: .; J: TRBJ2-3; V: TRBV29-1; DNA: TGCAGCGTTGTAGGCGGAGATACGCAGTATTTT; CDR3: CSVVGGDTQYF
D: TRBD1; size: .; J: TRBJ1-5; V: TRBV28; DNA: TGTGCCAGCAGTTGGCGGGACAGGGGTGGCAATCAGCCCCAGCATTTT; CDR3: CASSWRDRGGNQPQHF
D: .; size: .; J: TRBJ1-1; V: TRBV2; DNA: TGTGCCAGCAGTGTAGTAGGGGGTATTGAGAACACTGAAGCTTTCTTT; CDR3: CASSVVGGIENTEAFF
D: TRBD2; size: .; J: TRBJ2-3; V: TRBV5-1; DNA: TGCGCCAGCAGGGGAACTAGCGGCGAATCAGATACGCAGTATTTT; CDR3: CASRGTSGESDTQYF
D: .; size: .; J: TRBJ1-5; V: TRBV28; DNA: TGTGCCAGCAGCCTACAACAGGGAAATCAGCCCCAGCATTTT; CDR3: CASSLQQGNQPQHF
D: .; size: once; J: TRBJ1-3; V: TRBV19; DNA: TGTGCCAGTAGTATTGAGGGGGACTCTGGAAACACCATATATTTT; CDR3: CASSIEGDSGNTIYF
D: .; size: .; J: TRBJ1-5; V: TRBV27; DNA: TGTGCCAGCAGAGGGGGGGGCAATCAGCCCCAGCATTTT; CDR3: CASRGGGNQPQHF
D: TRBD1; size: .; J: TRBJ2-1; V: TRBV7-2; DNA: TGTGCCAGCAGCTTAGCGGGAACAGGGGGCGACGAGCAGTTCTTC; CDR3: CASSLAGTGGDEQFF
D: TRBD2; size: once; J: TRBJ2-1; V: TRBV10-2; DNA: TGCGCCAGCAGTGATGTGATGGGACTAGCCTCCTACAATGAGCAGTTCTTC; CDR3: CASSDVMGLASYNEQFF